Listed below are T cell receptor beta chains from one sample, sequenced in a study of Ad26.COV2.S vaccination and SARS-CoV-2 variants. TCRdb's copy holds only in-frame clones and misses some; the assay was immunoSEQ multiplex PCR. The sample carries about 350,000 clones, about 89% recorded once. The material sequenced was peripheral blood, taken in a trial of Ad26.COV2.S vaccine versus placebo. These receptors were taken from a person between 18 and 65 years old who received the Ad26.COV2.S COVID-19 vaccine or a placebo. Both conserved end residues are part of each CDR3. The D gene is left open where the match is weak. The size field is filled for only some rows; it gives once, few, many or a size class.

TRBD2	.	TRBV5-1	TRBJ2-3	CASSRGGTSTDTQYF	TGCGCCAGCAGCCGGGGGGGAACTAGCACAGATACGCAGTATTTT
.	.	TRBV30	TRBJ2-7	CAWSPLGPYEQYF	TGTGCCTGGAGTCCCCTAGGGCCGTACGAGCAGTACTTC
TRBD2	once	TRBV7-7	TRBJ2-1	CASSLKGLAGEQFF	TGTGCTAGCAGCTTAAAGGGACTAGCCGGTGAGCAGTTCTTC
.	.	TRBV5-5	TRBJ1-5	CASSLEGSNQPQHF	TGTGCCAGCAGCTTAGAGGGGAGCAATCAGCCCCAGCATTTT
.	.	TRBV10-1	TRBJ2-5	CATAPEGFQETQYF	TGCGCCACCGCACCTGAGGGATTCCAAGAGACCCAGTACTTC
.	.	TRBV6-2/TRBV6-3	TRBJ2-7	CASSYSEQGRDEQYF	TGTGCCAGCAGTTACTCTGAACAGGGCAGGGACGAGCAGTACTTC
TRBD2	.	TRBV28	TRBJ2-7	CASTQGLAGEGEQYF	TGTGCCAGCACCCAGGGACTAGCGGGAGAGGGCGAGCAGTACTTC
.	once	TRBV18	TRBJ1-6	CASSLQGTNSPLHF	TGTGCCAGCTCGCTACAGGGAACAAATTCACCCCTCCACTTT
TRBD1	many	TRBV5-1	TRBJ2-3	CASSSGTALTDTQYF	TGCGCCAGCAGCTCCGGGACAGCCCTTACAGATACGCAGTATTTT
.	.	TRBV13	TRBJ1-1	CASSFRGAVTEAFF	TGTGCCAGCAGCTTCCGGGGGGCTGTCACTGAAGCTTTCTTT
.	.	TRBV9	TRBJ2-7	CASSAGDVYEQYF	TGTGCCAGCAGCGCCGGGGACGTCTACGAGCAGTACTTC
.	.	TRBV5-1	TRBJ2-3	CASSLVEGRTDTQYF	TGCGCCAGCAGCTTGGTTGAGGGACGCACAGATACGCAGTATTTT
TRBD1	.	TRBV11-2	TRBJ1-1	CASSLTAGGGEAFF	TGTGCCAGCAGCTTAACGGCAGGGGGAGGTGAAGCTTTCTTT
.	.	TRBV4-2	TRBJ1-5	CASSQEGGISPQHF	TGTGCCAGCAGCCAAGAAGGGGGAATATCACCCCAGCATTTT
.	.	TRBV5-4	TRBJ2-3	CASSLGRSDTQYF	TGTGCCAGCAGCTTGGGACGGTCAGATACGCAGTATTTT
TRBD1	.	TRBV5-1	TRBJ2-1	CASSGTGGLVLGNEQFF	TGCGCCAGCAGCGGTACAGGGGGTCTTGTTCTTGGCAATGAGCAGTTCTTC
.	.	TRBV3-1/TRBV3-2	TRBJ2-2	CASSQGAENTGELFF	TGTGCCAGCAGCCAAGGAGCAGAGAACACCGGGGAGCTGTTTTTT
.	.	TRBV15	TRBJ2-2	CATSIYREKVTGELFF	TGTGCCACCAGCATATACAGGGAGAAGGTCACCGGGGAGCTGTTTTTT
.	.	TRBV19	TRBJ2-7	CASSMRTRSDEQYF	TGTGCCAGTAGTATGCGTACGCGGTCCGACGAGCAGTACTTC
.	.	TRBV7-9	TRBJ1-1	CASSLHDLNTEAFF	TGTGCCAGCAGCTTACACGACCTGAACACTGAAGCTTTCTTT
TRBD2	.	TRBV7-9	TRBJ2-1	CASSQDIAGGYYEQFF	TGTGCCAGCAGCCAGGACATAGCGGGAGGGTACTATGAGCAGTTCTTC
TRBD1	.	TRBV5-1	TRBJ2-7	CASSWGQGRHEQYF	TGCGCCAGCAGCTGGGGACAGGGAAGGCACGAGCAGTACTTC
.	.	TRBV2	TRBJ2-5	CASSEGRGETQYF	TGTGCCAGCAGTGAAGGACGCGGAGAGACCCAGTACTTC
.	once	TRBV6-5	TRBJ1-1	CASSRKQGRTEAFF	TGTGCCAGCAGTCGAAAACAGGGAAGGACTGAAGCTTTCTTT
.	.	TRBV11-2	TRBJ2-1	CASTPNGFYNEQFF	TGTGCCAGCACCCCTAACGGATTCTACAATGAGCAGTTCTTC
TRBD2	.	TRBV18	TRBJ2-7	CASSPALAGEQYF	TGTGCCAGCTCACCCGCACTAGCGGGCGAGCAGTACTTC
TRBD2	.	TRBV4-1	TRBJ2-2	CASSQGTSGNTGELFF	TGCGCCAGCAGCCAAGGGACTAGCGGTAACACCGGGGAGCTGTTTTTT
.	.	TRBV28	TRBJ2-3	CASSSRFGGGTDTQYF	TGTGCCAGCAGTTCCCGGTTCGGGGGAGGCACAGATACGCAGTATTTT
.	.	TRBV6-4	TRBJ2-7	CASRTSYEQYF	TGTGCCAGCAGGACATCCTACGAGCAGTACTTC
TRBD2	.	TRBV28	TRBJ2-4	CASSSNPGRGGGPKNIQYF	TGTGCCAGCAGTTCCAACCCGGGGAGGGGCGGGGGTCCCAAAAACATTCAGTACTTC